These 27 T cell receptor beta chains came from one sample sequenced in a study of T cell changes during pregnancy in multiple sclerosis. Data came from immunoSEQ multiplex PCR; TCRdb stores just in-frame clones and leaves some out. The sample carries 77,000 or so clones, roughly 93% recorded once. Here the sequenced sample was peripheral blood, taken in the second trimester of pregnancy. These receptors came from a female donor in good health, enrolled as a control in a pregnancy study.

This chain connects TRBV7-2 to TRBJ1-3, with D maybe TRBD1 (6 bases). Trimming took 11 bases from V and 1 from J, leaving 15 bases between them. This CDR3 spans 14 amino acids. In germline, CDR1 is SGHTA, CDR2 FQGNSA. The CDR3 nucleotides are TGTGCCCTAAGGGAGGGGGGATCTGGAAACACCATATATTTT. It translates to CALREGGSGNTIYF.

This clone turned up a few times. The rearrangement links TRBV7-2 to TRBJ2-3; TRBD2 matches at 7 bases. This CDR3 is 15 amino acids long. V gave up 1 base and J gave up 7 bases; unmatched junction bases: 8. Germline loops: CDR1 SGHTA, CDR2 FQGNSA. The CDR3 DNA reads as TGTGCCAGCAGCTTAGGAGGACTAGGGGTATATACGCAGTATTTT. Translation gives CASSLGGLGVYTQYF.

The J gene is TRBJ1-4, the V gene TRBV28; 8 bases are a match to TRBD1. Germline V gene data show CDR1 as MDHEN and CDR2 as SYDVKM. Trimming took 5 bases from V and 2 from J; bases not matched to a gene: 4. The CDR3 covers 15 residues. The DNA for the CDR3 is TGTGCCAGCAGTCGTCGACAGGGGACTAATGAAAAACTGTTTTTT. It specifies CASSRRQGTNEKLFF.

The chain is built from TRBV6-5 and TRBJ1-1; tentative D call: TRBD1 (6 bases). Per the germline V gene, CDR1 is MNHEY and CDR2 is SVGAGI. CDR3 length equals 13 residues. The V end lost 8 bases, the J end lost 8 bases, and 18 bases lay between the germline ends. CDR3 sequence: CASQQPGADEAFF. DNA for the CDR3: TGTGCCAGCCAACAACCAGGGGCAGACGAAGCTTTCTTT.

The chain is built from TRBV7-9 and TRBJ1-6, with TRBD1 matching over 10 bases. The CDR3 extends over 15 amino acids. Germline V gene data show CDR1 as SEHNR and CDR2 as FQNEAQ (reference sequence). Losses at the gene ends were 3 bases for V and 10 bases for J; bases not matched to a gene: 6. CDR3 sequence: CASSLGGTGVSPLHF. The DNA of the CDR3 is TGTGCCAGCAGCTTGGGAGGGACAGGGGTATCACCCCTCCACTTT.

The chain uses TRBV21-1 and TRBJ1-4; the table's D call, TRBD1, was not checked against the DNA. TRBV21-1 is described as a pseudogene. CDR3 length: 17 residues. The CDR3 region has the DNA TGTGCCAGCAGCAAAGAATGGGACAGGGGCACTAATGAAAAACTGTTTTTT. It specifies CASSKEWDRGTNEKLFF.

V and J are TRBV5-6 and TRBJ1-2; TRBD1 is a possible D gene (6 bases). The CDR3 consists of 15 residues. Germline CDR1 SGHDT, CDR2 YYEEEE. The V end lost 0 bases, the J end lost 3 bases, and 12 bases lay between the germline ends. In nucleotides, the CDR3 is TGTGCCAGCAGCTTGGCCAGGGAGGGGGACTATGGCTACACCTTC. This encodes CASSLAREGDYGYTF.

This chain connects TRBV18 to TRBJ2-7; no clear D gene. Per the germline V gene, CDR1 is KGHSH and CDR2 is LQKENI. CDR3 length: 13 amino acids. V was cut by 2 bases and J by 7 bases, with 12 bases left in between. CDR3 coding DNA: TGTGCCAGCTCACCAAATCACAGTCGGGAGCAGTACTTC. Its translation is CASSPNHSREQYF.

The chain combines TRBV6-5 with TRBJ2-7; 9 bases fit TRBD1. The V segment lost 0 bases and the J segment 4 bases; nucleotides outside the gene matches: 7. CDR3 length equals 16 residues. Germline CDR1 MNHEY, CDR2 SVGAGI. CDR3 DNA sequence: TGTGCCAGCAGTTACTCCGGACAGGGGAAAGGGTACGAGCAGTACTTC. It specifies CASSYSGQGKGYEQYF.

J is TRBJ2-1 and V is TRBV5-6; tentative D call: TRBD1 (5 bases). V lost 4 bases and J 4 bases, leaving 15 bases between the germline ends. CDR1 is SGHDT, CDR2 YYEEEE, per germline. This CDR3 has 15 residues. The CDR3 region is CASSPPGHPYNEQFF. Here the CDR3 DNA reads TGTGCCAGCAGCCCCCCCGGACACCCATACAATGAGCAGTTCTTC.

The chain recombines TRBV10-3 with TRBJ1-1; D unclear. Germline V gives CDR1 ENHRY, CDR2 SYGVKD. The ends were cut back, 5 bases at V and 1 base at J, with 17 bases in the middle. The CDR3 contains 16 residues. The CDR3 nucleotides read TGTGCCATCAGTCCTGCCGCGGGTGTGGCGAACACTGAAGCTTTCTTT. Its protein product is CAISPAAGVANTEAFF.

This chain links TRBV5-6 with TRBJ2-5, with 10 bases identical to TRBD2. This CDR3 is 15 amino acids long. Germline assignment: CDR1 SGHDT and CDR2 YYEEEE. J lost 0 bases, V lost 5 bases, and 4 bases had no gene match. CDR3 amino acids: CASREGLAYQETQYF. In nucleotides, the CDR3 is TGTGCCAGCAGGGAGGGACTAGCGTACCAAGAGACCCAGTACTTC. Based on the CDR3 plus reference TRBV5-6 and TRBJ2-5, the full variable domain is DAGVTQSPTHLIKTRGQQVTLRCSPKSGHDTVSWYQQALGQGPQFIFQYYEEEERQRGNFPDRFSGHQFPNYSSELNVNALLLGDSALYLCASREGLAYQETQYFGPGTRLLVL.

This clone showed up just a few times. The chain recombines TRBV7-8 with TRBJ1-5, with D possibly TRBD1 on 6 matching bases. Trimming stripped 5 bases from V and 3 bases from J, with 14 bases between. This CDR3 region has 15 residues. Germline V gene lookup returns CDR1 SGHVS and CDR2 FQNEAQ. This CDR3 is CASSPTDSSNQPQHF. The CDR3 region has the DNA TGTGCCAGCAGCCCGACGGACAGCTCCAATCAGCCCCAGCATTTT.

This sequence joins TRBV19 and TRBJ2-4, with D perhaps TRBD1 (6 bases). The CDR3 is 16 amino acids. The V end lost 3 bases, the J end lost 3 bases, and 15 bases lay between the germline ends. In germline, CDR1 is LNHDA, CDR2 SQIVND (reference sequence). The CDR3 here is CASSIHRDTGKNIQYF. Written as DNA, the CDR3 is TGTGCCAGTAGTATCCACAGGGATACAGGCAAAAACATTCAGTACTTC.

The V call is TRBV13, the J call TRBJ2-2, with 14 bases matching TRBD2. The CDR3 totals 18 residues. Trimming took 4 bases from V and 4 from J; bases not matched to a gene: 8. Germline CDR1 reads PRHDT; CDR2 reads FYEKMQ (reference sequence). The CDR3 DNA reads as TGTGCCAGCAGCTCCCGGGGGGGACTAGCGGGGGCCACCGGGGAGCTGTTTTTT. Encoded protein: CASSSRGGLAGATGELFF. Looking up the rest from reference TRBV13 and TRBJ2-2 gives the full variable domain: AAGVIQSPRHLIKEKRETATLKCYPIPRHDTVYWYQQGPGQDPQFLISFYEKMQSDKGSIPDRFSAQQFSDYHSELNMSSLELGDSALYFCASSSRGGLAGATGELFFGEGSRLTVL.

This clone was seen a single time. The V call is TRBV12-5, the J call TRBJ2-7; 10 nucleotides align to TRBD2. The CDR3 has 15 amino acids. The germline V gene has CDR1 LGHNT and CDR2 FRNRAP. The J segment lost 4 bases and the V segment lost 2 bases, leaving 5 bases of the junction unmatched. The CDR3 here is CASGLRLAGEYEQYF. Written as DNA, the CDR3 is TGTGCTAGTGGTTTGCGGCTAGCGGGGGAATACGAGCAGTACTTC.

This clone was recorded once. The V call is TRBV7-8, the J call TRBJ1-2; 7 positions agree with TRBD1. CDR3 size: 16 residues. CDR1 is SGHVS and CDR2 is FQNEAQ in the germline V gene. The trim removed 1 base at V and 2 bases at J, leaving 7 bases unmatched. CDR3 amino acids: CASSLVKGGGNYGYTF. The CDR3 DNA reads TGTGCCAGCAGCTTAGTTAAAGGGGGCGGCAACTATGGCTACACCTTC. Variable domain in full (rest from reference TRBV7-8 and TRBJ1-2): GAGVSQSPRYKVAKRGQDVALRCDPISGHVSLFWYQQALGQGPEFLTYFQNEAQLDKSGLPSDRFFAERPEGSVSTLKIQRTQQEDSAVYLCASSLVKGGGNYGYTFGSGTRLTVV.

V and J are TRBV2 and TRBJ1-6; weak D call: TRBD1 (5 bases). Trimming left V 3 bases short and J 8 bases short, with 14 bases between. Per the germline V gene, CDR1 is SNHLY and CDR2 is FYNNEI. CDR3 length: 15 amino acids. CDR3 DNA sequence: TGTGCCAGCAGTGAGTCAGGGTACGTGGATTCACCCCTCCACTTT. Encoded protein: CASSESGYVDSPLHF. The full variable domain, completed using reference TRBV2 and TRBJ1-6, is EPEVTQTPSHQVTQMGQEVILRCVPISNHLYFYWYRQILGQKVEFLVSFYNNEISEKSEIFDDQFSVERPDGSNFTLKIRSTKLEDSAMYFCASSESGYVDSPLHFGNGTRLTVT.

The gene calls are TRBV7-2 and TRBJ1-2, with 8 bases that match TRBD1. The CDR3 length is 14 residues. Germline-derived CDR1 and CDR2 are SGHTA and FQGNSA. V shed 5 bases, J shed 6 bases, and the junction held 8 bases outside the gene matches. The CDR3 loop is CASSPRTGINGYTF. In DNA form, the CDR3 reads TGTGCCAGCAGCCCGAGGACAGGGATAAATGGCTACACCTTC.

This rearrangement joins TRBV10-3 to TRBJ1-1, with 8 bases fitting TRBD1. From germline, CDR1 is ENHRY and CDR2 SYGVKD. J lost 2 bases, V lost 8 bases, and 10 bases had no gene match. The CDR3 has 15 residues. CDR3 in amino acids: CAIGGGQAINTEAFF. The CDR3 coding sequence is TGTGCCATCGGAGGGGGACAGGCGATAAACACTGAAGCTTTCTTT.

The V call is TRBV7-8, the J call TRBJ1-1; TRBD1 matches at 9 bases. V was clipped by 1 base and J by 4 bases; unmatched bases: 4. This CDR3 contains 15 residues. The germline gives CDR1 SGHVS, CDR2 FQNEAQ. The CDR3 region has the DNA TGTGCCAGCAGCTTAGTTGGGACAGGGACCACTGAAGCTTTCTTT. Residues: CASSLVGTGTTEAFF.

The rearrangement uses TRBV11-2 and TRBJ2-3; 7 bases line up with TRBD1. This CDR3 comprises 13 residues. J lost 5 bases, V lost 6 bases, and 5 bases had no gene match. Per germline, CDR1 SGHAT and CDR2 FQNNGV. The CDR3 bases are TGTGCCAGCAGAAGACAGGGTTTAGATACGCAGTATTTT. It is translated as CASRRQGLDTQYF.

This clone was counted once. The CDR3 region is CASSFKARGAPGELFF. The CDR3 DNA reads TGTGCCAGCAGCTTTAAAGCCCGGGGGGCTCCCGGGGAGCTGTTTTTT. The V call is TRBV7-2, the J call TRBJ2-2, with D possibly TRBD2 on 7 matching bases. Germline CDR1 is SGHTA and CDR2 is FQGNSA. The CDR3 runs to 16 residues. Trimming removed 3 bases from V and 6 bases from J, with 17 bases in between.

This clone has only one observation. V usage is TRBV9 and J usage is TRBJ2-3; 9 bases are shared with TRBD2. Germline trimming cut 2 bases from V and 2 bases from J; bases unmatched to any gene: 3. The CDR3 spans 15 residues. Germline V gives CDR1 SGDLS, CDR2 YYNGEE. The CDR3 is CASSVLAGVTDTQYF. The CDR3 DNA follows: TGTGCCAGCAGCGTCTTAGCGGGGGTCACAGATACGCAGTATTTT.

V usage is TRBV10-3 and J usage is TRBJ1-2; 11 nucleotides line up with TRBD1. The CDR3 totals 15 residues. The J segment lost 8 bases and the V segment lost 8 bases, leaving 13 bases of the junction unmatched. Germline V gene data show CDR1 as ENHRY and CDR2 as SYGVKD. The CDR3 reads CAIQRRDRGFEGYTF. The CDR3, as DNA: TGTGCCATCCAACGTCGGGACAGGGGGTTTGAGGGCTACACCTTC.

The chain carries TRBV27 and TRBJ2-5; no definite D call. The V end was cut by 2 bases, the J end by 5 bases, with 9 bases between. The germline V gene has CDR1 MNHEY and CDR2 SMNVEV (reference sequence). This CDR3 is built from 13 residues. The DNA of the CDR3 is TGTGCCAGCAGTTTAATTAGTCGTGAGACCCAGTACTTC. It yields the protein CASSLISRETQYF.

The rearrangement joins TRBV18 to TRBJ1-1; tentatively, D is TRBD1 (6 bases). This CDR3 comprises 15 residues. Germline V gene data show CDR1 as KGHSH and CDR2 as LQKENI. Between the trimmed V and J ends, which lost 6 bases and 1 base, there was a span of 15 bases. CDR3 DNA sequence: TGTGCCAGCTCCCCCCGACAGGCGGAGAACACTGAAGCTTTCTTT. Protein sequence: CASSPRQAENTEAFF.